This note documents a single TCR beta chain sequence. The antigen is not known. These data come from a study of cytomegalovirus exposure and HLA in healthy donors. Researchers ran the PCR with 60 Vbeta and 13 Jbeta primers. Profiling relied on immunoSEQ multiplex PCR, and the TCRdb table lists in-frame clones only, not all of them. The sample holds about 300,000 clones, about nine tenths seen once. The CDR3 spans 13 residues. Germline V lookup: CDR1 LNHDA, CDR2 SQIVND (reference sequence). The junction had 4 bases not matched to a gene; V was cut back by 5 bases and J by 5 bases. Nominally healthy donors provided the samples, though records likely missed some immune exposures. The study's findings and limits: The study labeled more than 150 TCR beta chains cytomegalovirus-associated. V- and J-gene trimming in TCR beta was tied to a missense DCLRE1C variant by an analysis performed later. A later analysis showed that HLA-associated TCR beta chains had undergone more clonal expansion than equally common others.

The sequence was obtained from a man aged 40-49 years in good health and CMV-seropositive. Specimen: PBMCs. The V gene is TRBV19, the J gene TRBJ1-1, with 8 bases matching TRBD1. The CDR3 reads CASSQTGATEAFF. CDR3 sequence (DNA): TGTGCCAGTAGTCAGACAGGGGCTACTGAAGCTTTCTTT.